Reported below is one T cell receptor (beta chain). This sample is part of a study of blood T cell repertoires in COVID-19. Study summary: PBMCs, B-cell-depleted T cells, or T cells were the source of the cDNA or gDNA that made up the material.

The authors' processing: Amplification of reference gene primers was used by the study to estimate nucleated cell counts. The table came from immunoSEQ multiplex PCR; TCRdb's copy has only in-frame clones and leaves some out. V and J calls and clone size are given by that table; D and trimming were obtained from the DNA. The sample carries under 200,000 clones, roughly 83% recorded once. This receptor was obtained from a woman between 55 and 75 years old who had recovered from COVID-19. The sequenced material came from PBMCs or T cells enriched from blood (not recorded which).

This CDR3 reads CAWTLGSSYNEQFF. CDR3 bases: TGTGCCTGGACACTGGGGAGCTCCTACAATGAGCAGTTCTTC. V usage is TRBV30 and J usage is TRBJ2-1; possible D gene TRBD2, 5 bases. CDR3 size: 14 residues. V lost 4 bases and J lost 0, with 10 bases in between. Germline lookup yields CDR1 GTSNPN and CDR2 SVGIG (reference sequence). The full variable domain, rest sourced from reference TRBV30 and TRBJ2-1, is SQTIHQWPATLVQPVGSPLSLECTVEGTSNPNLYWYRQAAGRGLQLLFYSVGIGQISSEVPQNLSASRPQDRQFILSSKKLLLSDSGFYLCAWTLGSSYNEQFFGPGTRLTVL.